Listed below are T cell receptor beta chains from one sample, sequenced in a study of T-cell memory formation after mild COVID-19. TCRdb independently ran MiXCR on the 5' RACE reads; one entry per CDR3 protein. The table records 540,000 or so distinct CDR3 sequences, roughly 20% of them present only once. The specimen was PBMCs or a T cell subset sorted from them (not recorded which). These receptors all stem from an adult woman who had mild COVID-19 (a few samples of this study predate the infection). Cell type and time point are not known. Each CDR3 is given with its conserved first and last residue. Each record gives: J gene, V gene, CDR3 protein.

j_gene: TRBJ2-7
v_gene: TRBV4-3
CDR3aa: CASSRDWAGGYEQYF

j_gene: TRBJ1-1
v_gene: TRBV7-6
CDR3aa: CASSLGEGQNTEAFF

j_gene: TRBJ1-2
v_gene: TRBV9
CDR3aa: CASSGDPGYGYTF

j_gene: TRBJ1-5
v_gene: TRBV10-3
CDR3aa: CAISEGGQGAQPQHF

j_gene: TRBJ2-4
v_gene: TRBV27
CDR3aa: CASSLSKLGISANIQYF

j_gene: TRBJ2-5
v_gene: TRBV2
CDR3aa: CASRDGNHQETQYF

j_gene: TRBJ1-6
v_gene: TRBV4-2
CDR3aa: CASSQDHGVRGGFNSPLHF

j_gene: TRBJ2-7
v_gene: TRBV12-3/TRBV12-4
CDR3aa: CASSLYWGSWGYEQYF

j_gene: TRBJ2-3
v_gene: TRBV20-1
CDR3aa: CSARGSASGYTDTQYF

j_gene: TRBJ2-1
v_gene: TRBV5-1
CDR3aa: CATTSGGASSYNEQFF

j_gene: TRBJ2-3
v_gene: TRBV12-3/TRBV12-4
CDR3aa: CASSLGTGFTDTQYF

j_gene: TRBJ2-7
v_gene: TRBV11-2
CDR3aa: CASSLTFSSSSYEQYF

j_gene: TRBJ2-7
v_gene: TRBV13
CDR3aa: CASSLWVGDRKQYF

j_gene: TRBJ2-1
v_gene: TRBV19
CDR3aa: CASSIFSGSRSYNEQFF

j_gene: TRBJ1-1
v_gene: TRBV6-1
CDR3aa: CASSERRGMPEAFF

j_gene: TRBJ2-3
v_gene: TRBV4-1
CDR3aa: CASSQGLDTDTQYF

j_gene: TRBJ2-6
v_gene: TRBV15
CDR3aa: CATSRSWGQGPSSGANVLTF

j_gene: TRBJ2-3
v_gene: TRBV9
CDR3aa: CASSTGFNTDTQYF

j_gene: TRBJ1-2
v_gene: TRBV7-2
CDR3aa: CASSLGASDIYGYTF

j_gene: TRBJ2-1
v_gene: TRBV7-8
CDR3aa: CASSLGARYKYNEQFF

j_gene: TRBJ2-7
v_gene: TRBV5-1
CDR3aa: CASSLALNPTTAYEQYF

j_gene: TRBJ1-1
v_gene: TRBV29-1
CDR3aa: CSVGGSPIKGTTEAFF

j_gene: TRBJ1-4
v_gene: TRBV12-3/TRBV12-4
CDR3aa: CASSRRDGKNEKLFF

j_gene: TRBJ1-1
v_gene: TRBV20-1
CDR3aa: CTTGGGITEAFF

j_gene: TRBJ1-2
v_gene: TRBV5-6
CDR3aa: CASSLGSTGGYGYTF

j_gene: TRBJ2-7
v_gene: TRBV6-2/TRBV6-3
CDR3aa: CASSYRAGYYEQYF

j_gene: TRBJ1-1
v_gene: TRBV20-1
CDR3aa: CSAGPEKSLTLTGSTEAFF

j_gene: TRBJ2-7
v_gene: TRBV29-1
CDR3aa: CSVESEGPSYEQYF

j_gene: TRBJ2-2
v_gene: TRBV11-3
CDR3aa: CASSYRPGELFF

j_gene: TRBJ2-3
v_gene: TRBV10-3
CDR3aa: CAIRVITTDTQYF

j_gene: TRBJ2-5
v_gene: TRBV7-7
CDR3aa: CASSSGQGSQETQYF

j_gene: TRBJ2-7
v_gene: TRBV7-8
CDR3aa: CASSGLGQGFIYEQYF

j_gene: TRBJ1-5
v_gene: TRBV3-1
CDR3aa: CASSQRTEYSNQPQHF

j_gene: TRBJ1-1
v_gene: TRBV7-6
CDR3aa: CASSSLGGEEAFF

j_gene: TRBJ2-7
v_gene: TRBV5-5
CDR3aa: CASIPPLASYEQYF

j_gene: TRBJ2-7
v_gene: TRBV28
CDR3aa: CASKGGEQYF

j_gene: TRBJ1-1
v_gene: TRBV6-5
CDR3aa: CASSYSGTGVEAFF

j_gene: TRBJ2-1
v_gene: TRBV30
CDR3aa: CAGNWGSGNEQFF

j_gene: TRBJ1-2
v_gene: TRBV18
CDR3aa: CASSPGTANYGYTF

j_gene: TRBJ2-2
v_gene: TRBV9
CDR3aa: CASSSSSGPGELFF

j_gene: TRBJ2-5
v_gene: TRBV11-3
CDR3aa: CASSPRDSGRKETQYF

j_gene: TRBJ2-7
v_gene: TRBV7-9
CDR3aa: CASSLYRGLSYEQYF

j_gene: TRBJ2-1
v_gene: TRBV18
CDR3aa: CASSPAADNEQFF

j_gene: TRBJ2-7
v_gene: TRBV3-1
CDR3aa: CASSPTRSDRPYEQYF

j_gene: TRBJ2-2
v_gene: TRBV11-2
CDR3aa: CASLGGENTGELFF

j_gene: TRBJ2-4
v_gene: TRBV6-2/TRBV6-3
CDR3aa: CASSAPDNPGRTGPRGIQYF

j_gene: TRBJ1-1
v_gene: TRBV20-1
CDR3aa: CSASWGMNTEAFF

j_gene: TRBJ2-7
v_gene: TRBV3-1
CDR3aa: CASSHRGYEQYF

j_gene: TRBJ2-3
v_gene: TRBV6-2/TRBV6-3
CDR3aa: CASRAIATDTQYF

j_gene: TRBJ1-1
v_gene: TRBV5-1
CDR3aa: CASKKDQGSTEAFF

j_gene: TRBJ2-2
v_gene: TRBV7-9
CDR3aa: CASSPETDLTGELFF